The sequence of this T cell receptor beta chain was determined in a study of early T cells in non-severe SARS-CoV-2 infection. The wider study: Alpha and beta chains were unpaired, from unsorted whole-blood bulk RNA. Points from the study as a whole: Anti-spike CD8 responses were favored in VDJdb matching, and private and CD4 specificities were missed.

Separate cDNA molecules each had unique molecular identifiers attached to them. From the 5' RACE reads, TCRdb called clonotypes with MiXCR, one entry per CDR3 protein. Altogether under 60,000 distinct CDR3 sequences are present, approximately 9% being singletons, with the ten largest covering about 5.3%. The CDR3 length is 15 residues. J lost 4 bases, V lost 0 bases, and 3 bases had no gene match. The germline V gene encodes CDR1 SGHRS and CDR2 YFSETQ. As regards this clonotype: Its specificity is unknown.

Sequencing used whole blood, obtained at baseline. The chain recombines TRBV5-1 with TRBJ2-3; 9 positions match TRBD2. The origin of this receptor is an adult who was a healthcare worker with PCR-confirmed SARS-CoV-2 infection or an uninfected control (not recorded which). The CDR3: CASSLVAGVADTQYF. The CDR3 nucleotides are TGCGCCAGCAGCTTGGTAGCGGGAGTGGCAGATACGCAGTATTTT.